Listed below are T cell receptor beta chains from one sample, sequenced in a study of cytomegalovirus exposure and HLA in healthy donors. Libraries were prepared by immunoSEQ multiplex PCR; TCRdb keeps only in-frame clonotypes and omits some of them. Of approximately 200,000 clones in the sample, around four fifths were seen once. The material sequenced was PBMCs. The receptors here all came from a young man in good health and CMV-seropositive. Each CDR3 is given without its conserved first and last residue.

CDR3 protein: AVGGQGHTEAF; V gene: TRBV30; J gene: TRBJ1-1
CDR3 protein: ASSWGRKEKLF; V gene: TRBV28; J gene: TRBJ1-4
CDR3 protein: ASSGWGGETQY; V gene: TRBV6-1; J gene: TRBJ2-5
CDR3 protein: ASGLAGEAETQY; V gene: TRBV2; J gene: TRBJ2-5
CDR3 protein: ASSEGWTAPYEQY; V gene: TRBV2; J gene: TRBJ2-7
CDR3 protein: ASSSTSGSTHEQY; V gene: TRBV28; J gene: TRBJ2-7
CDR3 protein: ASSRSPGGTDTQY; V gene: TRBV9; J gene: TRBJ2-3
CDR3 protein: ASSLDRVDTGELF; V gene: TRBV7-2; J gene: TRBJ2-2
CDR3 protein: ASSQERTRIYEQY; V gene: TRBV4-3; J gene: TRBJ2-7
CDR3 protein: AWSTAAGHSYEQY; V gene: TRBV30; J gene: TRBJ2-7
CDR3 protein: ASSYSRGSGETQY; V gene: TRBV6-5; J gene: TRBJ2-5
CDR3 protein: ASSPYGESNQPQH; V gene: TRBV18; J gene: TRBJ1-5
CDR3 protein: ASSREGQGSSYEQY; V gene: TRBV5-8; J gene: TRBJ2-7
CDR3 protein: ASSPPWSGSRGTGELF; V gene: TRBV4-1; J gene: TRBJ2-2
CDR3 protein: ASSFGRSNQPQH; V gene: TRBV27; J gene: TRBJ1-5
CDR3 protein: ASRALNRGGYGYT; V gene: TRBV5-6; J gene: TRBJ1-2
CDR3 protein: ASKGGGDYNEQF; V gene: TRBV27; J gene: TRBJ2-1
CDR3 protein: ASSRVSPQETQY; V gene: TRBV11-2; J gene: TRBJ2-5
CDR3 protein: ASSLDPGLDEQY; V gene: TRBV7-9; J gene: TRBJ2-7
CDR3 protein: ASSEMRGDSYNEQF; V gene: TRBV2; J gene: TRBJ2-1
CDR3 protein: ASSSPGTGESEQY; V gene: TRBV28; J gene: TRBJ2-7
CDR3 protein: ASSLDTGSNTEAF; V gene: TRBV7-9; J gene: TRBJ1-1